The 2 T cell receptor beta chains in this list originate from one sample, sequenced in a study of cytomegalovirus exposure and HLA in healthy donors. Clones were sequenced by immunoSEQ multiplex PCR, and TCRdb holds only the in-frame ones, with some missing. This table holds about 69,000 clones, over 90% found once. Sequenced input: PBMCs. The source is a woman aged 18-35 years in good health and CMV-seronegative.

V is TRBV30 and J is TRBJ2-1, with 9 bases identical to TRBD2. The V and J ends lost 5 bases and 5 bases, in that order; junction bases with no gene match: 7. The length of the CDR3 is 14 residues. CDR1 is GTSNPN, CDR2 SVGIG, per germline (reference sequence). The chain's CDR3 is CAWSGLAGHNEQFF. DNA for the CDR3: TGTGCCTGGTCCGGGCTAGCGGGACACAATGAGCAGTTCTTC. Based on the CDR3 plus reference TRBV30 and TRBJ2-1, the full variable domain is SQTIHQWPATLVQPVGSPLSLECTVEGTSNPNLYWYRQAAGRGLQLLFYSVGIGQISSEVPQNLSASRPQDRQFILSSKKLLLSDSGFYLCAWSGLAGHNEQFFGPGTRLTVL.

This clone appeared once. The chain couples TRBV5-3 to TRBJ2-1, with no clear D. TRBV5-3 is filed as an ORF, its function uncertain. Trimming shortened V by 1 base and J by 15 bases, and 11 bases separated the two germline ends. This CDR3 contains 11 residues. The CDR3 region is CARSLLRSSFF. In DNA, the CDR3 is TGTGCCAGAAGCTTGTTGAGGAGCTCGTTCTTC.